The clone carrying this TCR beta chain was detected once. This entry is derived from a study of blood T cell repertoires in COVID-19. The V and J ends lost 5 bases and 0 bases, in that order; junction bases with no gene match: 4. Germline CDR1 and CDR2: SGHAT and FQNNGV. The CDR3 is 15 amino acids. Clones were read by immunoSEQ multiplex PCR, and TCRdb kept only the in-frame ones, dropping some. The table lists roughly 260,000 clones, around 82% of them singletons, with 3.1% in the top ten. The chain carries TRBV11-2 and TRBJ1-3; TRBD1 agrees at 7 bases. Sequenced material: peripheral blood. The clonotype originates from a woman aged 18-29 years with acute or convalescent COVID-19. CDR3 in DNA: TGTGCCAGCAGCGGGGGACAGACCTCTGGAAACACCATATATTTT. It is translated as CASSGGQTSGNTIYF. Using reference TRBV11-2 and TRBJ1-3 for the parts outside the CDR3, the full variable domain is EAGVAQSPRYKIIEKRQSVAFWCNPISGHATLYWYQQILGQGPKLLIQFQNNGVVDDSQLPKDRFSAERLKGVDSTLKIQPAKLEDSAVYLCASSGGQTSGNTIYFGEGSWLTVV.